Here is one TCR beta chain with its context. Germline values: CDR1 GTSNPN, CDR2 SVGIG (reference sequence). This CDR3 spans 13 amino acids. The junction had 10 bases not matched to a gene; V was cut back by 3 bases and J by 12 bases. This entry is derived from a study of cytomegalovirus exposure and HLA in healthy donors. Primers for the PCR totalled 60 Vbeta and 13 Jbeta. Clones were read by immunoSEQ multiplex PCR, and TCRdb kept only the in-frame ones, dropping some. The data hold around 150,000 clones, with approximately 88% observed a single time. V is TRBV30 and J is TRBJ2-4, with TRBD2 matching 8 bases. Sequencing used PBMCs. This sequence was found in a woman aged 18-29 years in good health and CMV-seronegative. The CDR3 DNA reads as TGTGCCTGGAGGGCGGGGGGAGCGGACAGTCAGTACTTC. Its translation: CAWRAGGADSQYF.